The 20 T cell receptor beta chains in this list originate from one sample, sequenced in a study of shared T cell receptors in the human thymus. Clones were sequenced by immunoSEQ multiplex PCR, and TCRdb holds only the in-frame ones, with some missing. The sample has hundreds of thousands of clones, roughly 90% seen once; the top ten hold 0.008% to 0.011%. These same records also appear under a second study, on human thymus T cells.

The sample comprised thymocytes. All receptors come from a boy younger than two with a congenital heart defect.

This clone was counted once. The genes are TRBV11-2 and TRBJ2-7; maybe TRBD1 (7 bases). Trimming took off 4 bases at V and 2 bases at J, with 21 bases between the two ends. This CDR3 spans 17 amino acids. CDR1 and CDR2 (germline): SGHAT, FQNNGV. The CDR3 DNA is TGTGCCAGCAGCTCCCGGACAGGTCCTTGGGGGGCCTACGAGCAGTACTTC. Protein sequence: CASSSRTGPWGAYEQYF.

This chain uses TRBV6-1 with TRBJ1-5, with TRBD1 identical over 9 bases. V trimming: 1 base; J trimming: 2 bases; junction bases outside the gene matches: 0. CDR1 is MNHNS, CDR2 SASEGT, per germline. The CDR3 has 15 amino acids. The CDR3 DNA reads as TGTGCCAGCAGTGAAGGGGACAGGGGCAATCAGCCCCAGCATTTT. Protein product: CASSEGDRGNQPQHF.

Details on this clone: Additional DNA sequences in this sample encode the identical CDR3. The chain combines TRBV4-3 with TRBJ2-1; a weak D match, TRBD1 (6 bases). Trimming stripped 0 bases from V and 0 bases from J, with 9 bases between. From germline, CDR1 is LGHNA and CDR2 YSLEER. The CDR3 sequence is 16 residues long. The CDR3 sequence: CASSQDRGSSYNEQFF. CDR3 DNA sequence: TGCGCCAGCAGCCAAGATAGGGGGAGCTCCTACAATGAGCAGTTCTTC.

This clone showed up just a few times. The chain combines TRBV18 with TRBJ2-2; TRBD2 might be the D (6 bases). Trimming removed 3 bases from V and 1 base from J, with 9 bases in between. There are 15 residues in the CDR3. CDR1 and CDR2 (germline): KGHSH, LQKENI. The CDR3 nucleotides are TGTGCCAGCTCACCGTCGCGGGAGAACACCGGGGAGCTGTTTTTT. As protein: CASSPSRENTGELFF.

The V call is TRBV5-8, the J call TRBJ2-1, with 9 bases fitting TRBD2. The CDR3 contains 13 residues. J gave up 7 bases and V 6 bases, and 5 bases lay outside the gene matches. Germline V CDR1 and CDR2: SGHTS, YDEGEE. In DNA, the CDR3 is TGTGCCAGCATTTGGCGGGGGGGGAATGAGCAGTTCTTC. Encoded protein: CASIWRGGNEQFF.

This clone was seen more than once but under ten times. The chain joins TRBV7-8 to TRBJ1-4; tentative D call: TRBD1 (5 bases). Per the germline V gene, CDR1 is SGHVS and CDR2 is FQNEAQ. This CDR3 has 15 amino acids. Deletions cut 7 bases from V and 0 bases from J, with 12 bases between. The CDR3 coding sequence is TGTGCCAGCAAGACCGACAGAACAACTAATGAAAAACTGTTTTTT. Its protein is CASKTDRTTNEKLFF.

V gene TRBV4-3 combines with J gene TRBJ1-2, with D unresolved. The CDR3 has 16 amino acids. The germline V gene encodes CDR1 LGHNA and CDR2 YSLEER. V was trimmed by 2 bases and J by 4 bases, leaving 17 bases between them. CDR3 DNA sequence: TGCGCCAGCAGCCAAAATATCAACTCAGGCTTCTATGGCTACACCTTC. It codes for CASSQNINSGFYGYTF.

This chain links TRBV5-4 with TRBJ1-2; D gene uncertain. V lost 0 bases to trimming and J lost 4 bases, with 13 bases between them. Looked up from germline, CDR1 is SGHNT and CDR2 is YYREEE (reference sequence). The CDR3 has 15 amino acids. This CDR3 reads CASSLACGSSYGYTF. For the CDR3, the DNA is TGTGCCAGCAGCTTGGCGTGCGGTTCCAGCTATGGCTACACCTTC.

The rearrangement uses TRBV28 and TRBJ2-1, with D perhaps matching TRBD1 (5 bases). The CDR3 totals 12 residues. Germline V gene sequence: CDR1 MDHEN, CDR2 SYDVKM. V lost 6 bases to trimming and J lost 12 bases, with 15 bases between them. CDR3 in DNA: TGTGCCAGCAGCTCAAAGGGGTTAGGGCAGTTCTTC. Amino acids: CASSSKGLGQFF.

This clone was detected only a few times. The rearrangement uses TRBV18 and TRBJ2-7, with D possibly being TRBD2 (6 bases). V was clipped by 4 bases and J by 2 bases, with 12 bases between them. The CDR3 has 14 residues. Germline V gives CDR1 KGHSH, CDR2 LQKENI. DNA of the CDR3: TGTGCCAGCTCACGGGTCGGCGGGGCCTACGAGCAGTACTTC. Its protein product is CASSRVGGAYEQYF.

The V and J genes are TRBV4-3 and TRBJ2-3, with D possibly TRBD2 on 6 matching bases. Trimming took off 0 bases at V and 4 bases at J, with 11 bases between the two ends. The CDR3 spans 15 residues. Per the germline V gene, CDR1 is LGHNA and CDR2 is YSLEER. The CDR3 protein is CASSQDGGSADTQYF. The CDR3 nucleotides are TGCGCCAGCAGCCAAGATGGGGGGTCGGCAGATACGCAGTATTTT.

CDR3 residues: CASSLEGGGREEFVYEQYF. CDR3 sequence (DNA): TGTGCCAGCAGCTTAGAGGGGGGAGGCAGGGAGGAATTTGTTTACGAGCAGTACTTC. This chain joins TRBV11-2 and TRBJ2-7; TRBD2 is a possible D gene (6 bases). The germline CDR1 and CDR2 sequences are SGHAT and FQNNGV. The V end was cut by 0 bases, the J end by 4 bases, with 25 bases between. CDR3 length: 19 residues.

The chain joins TRBV5-1 to TRBJ2-2, with 14 nucleotides matching TRBD2. V lost 4 bases to trimming and J lost 3 bases; unmatched junction nucleotides: 8. The CDR3 is made up of 18 amino acids. The V gene's germline CDR1 is SGHRS and CDR2 YFSETQ. The CDR3 sequence is CASSGGLAGGTDTGELFF. As DNA, the CDR3 is TGCGCCAGCAGCGGTGGACTAGCGGGAGGAACGGACACCGGGGAGCTGTTTTTT.

The chain couples TRBV19 to TRBJ2-6; tentatively, D is TRBD1 (5 bases). The CDR3 extends over 18 amino acids. In germline, CDR1 is LNHDA, CDR2 SQIVND (reference sequence). V gave up 2 bases and J gave up 5 bases, with 19 bases separating them. CDR3 DNA: TGTGCCAGTAGTATACGTCCCGGACATGCCCTCTGGGCCAACGTCCTGACTTTC. Its translation: CASSIRPGHALWANVLTF.

The CDR3 bases are TGTGCCAGCAGCTTAGACCATGGTGGGCTACTAGCGGGAGGAGAGCAGTACTTC. Amino acid sequence: CASSLDHGGLLAGGEQYF. The rearrangement links TRBV11-3 to TRBJ2-7, with 12 bases aligning to TRBD2. This CDR3 spans 18 amino acids. The V and J ends lost 0 bases and 7 bases, in that order; junction bases with no gene match: 13. Germline-derived CDR1 and CDR2 are SGHNT and YENEEA.

V is TRBV28 and J is TRBJ2-7; 7 bases map to TRBD1. Looked up from germline, CDR1 is MDHEN and CDR2 is SYDVKM. CDR3 length: 15 amino acids. The J segment lost 4 bases and the V segment lost 1 base, leaving 7 bases of the junction unmatched. CDR3 coding DNA: TGTGCCAGCAGTTTATCTCACAGGGGTGCGTACGAGCAGTACTTC. This sequence encodes CASSLSHRGAYEQYF.

The V call is TRBV29-1, the J call TRBJ2-5; 9 bases map to TRBD2. The CDR3 has 13 amino acids. CDR1 and CDR2 from the germline V gene are SQVTM and ANQGSEA. Trimming cost V 7 bases and J 1 base; bases outside gene matches: 4. The CDR3, as DNA: TGCAGCGGCGGGGGGGTATTCCAAGAGACCCAGTACTTC. This gives the protein CSGGGVFQETQYF.

The chain employs TRBV4-1 and TRBJ2-7; 16 bases align to TRBD2. Germline V gives CDR1 MGHRA, CDR2 YSYEKL. V lost 5 bases and J lost 0; bases outside the gene matches: 10. The length of the CDR3 is 19 residues. CDR3 in DNA: TGCGCCAGCAGCAACTCCGGGACTAGCGGGAGGGGACCCTCCTACGAGCAGTACTTC. It specifies CASSNSGTSGRGPSYEQYF.

The chain links TRBV9 to TRBJ1-2, with 9 nucleotides matching TRBD1. Germline V gives CDR1 SGDLS, CDR2 YYNGEE. V was pared by 4 bases and J by 7 bases, with 11 bases of the junction left unmatched. The CDR3 contains 15 residues. The CDR3 reads CASSPRGTGNFGYTF. CDR3 DNA sequence: TGTGCCAGCAGCCCAAGGGGGACAGGGAATTTTGGCTACACCTTC. The full variable domain, in which reference TRBV9 and TRBJ1-2 provide the parts outside the CDR3, is DSGVTQTPKHLITATGQRVTLRCSPRSGDLSVYWYQQSLDQGLQFLIQYYNGEERAKGNILERFSAQQFPDLHSELNLSSLELGDSALYFCASSPRGTGNFGYTFGSGTRLTVV.

This rearrangement joins TRBV4-3 to TRBJ2-7; weak D call: TRBD2 (5 bases). The CDR3 length is 19 residues. CDR1 is LGHNA, CDR2 YSLEER, per germline. V was shortened by 0 bases and J by 2 bases, with 23 bases between the two germline ends. The CDR3 region is CASSQDKRAGDPSTYEQYF. As DNA, the CDR3 is TGCGCCAGCAGCCAAGATAAGAGGGCAGGCGATCCATCAACCTACGAGCAGTACTTC.